These 4 T cell receptor beta chains came from one sample sequenced in a study of shared clonotypes between healthy human individuals. The assay was immunoSEQ multiplex PCR, and TCRdb's table has in-frame clones only and misses some. The table lists over 850,000 clones, approximately 80% of them singletons. Sequences were obtained from memory CD4+ T cells from PBMCs. As for subset: CD45RA-negative fraction. The source of these receptors is a man aged 18 to 35 in good health. Some clones in this sample may be carry-over from other donors' samples.

This sequence joins TRBV9 and TRBJ2-7, with 7 bases lining up with TRBD1. This CDR3 spans 14 amino acids. CDR1 is SGDLS and CDR2 is YYNGEE in the germline V gene. V lost 4 bases to trimming and J lost 2 bases; unmatched junction nucleotides: 6. DNA of the CDR3: TGTGCCAGCAGCAAGGACAGGAGGACCTACGAGCAGTACTTC. Residues: CASSKDRRTYEQYF. The whole variable domain, remainder taken from reference TRBV9 and TRBJ2-7, is DSGVTQTPKHLITATGQRVTLRCSPRSGDLSVYWYQQSLDQGLQFLIQYYNGEERAKGNILERFSAQQFPDLHSELNLSSLELGDSALYFCASSKDRRTYEQYFGPGTRLTVT.

This clone was seen only a few times. The genes are TRBV27 and TRBJ2-1; TRBD2 matches at 7 bases. Germline loops: CDR1 MNHEY, CDR2 SMNVEV (reference sequence). V lost 7 bases and J lost 7; bases outside the gene matches: 13. CDR3 length: 15 amino acids. The CDR3 nucleotides are TGTGCCAGCAATACCCTTGGGGGGGAGGGGAATGAGCAGTTCTTC. As protein: CASNTLGGEGNEQFF.

The rearrangement links TRBV28 to TRBJ2-3; D not resolved. V was trimmed by 5 bases and J by 8 bases, leaving 8 bases between them. The CDR3 runs 11 residues. In germline, CDR1 is MDHEN, CDR2 SYDVKM. In DNA, the CDR3 is TGTGCCAGCAGTGCCGCCGGTACGCAGTATTTT. The encoded protein is CASSAAGTQYF.

This clone was seen a handful of times. The chain joins TRBV5-1 to TRBJ1-5; D is unresolved. Trimming left V 3 bases short and J 6 bases short, with 7 bases between. This CDR3 region has 12 residues. Germline assignment: CDR1 SGHRS and CDR2 YFSETQ. The CDR3 DNA reads TGCGCCAGCAGCTATGACGGTCAGCCCCAGCATTTT. Protein: CASSYDGQPQHF.